This entry is about one TCR beta chain. The antigen is not known. V was trimmed by 5 bases and J by 0 bases, leaving 13 bases between them. The germline gives CDR1 MNHEY, CDR2 SMNVEV (reference sequence). This CDR3 spans 15 amino acids. This entry belongs to a study of post-analysis software for immune sequencing data. General study findings and limits: Comparison with controls showed significantly lower normalized Chao1 diversity in multiple sclerosis patients. There were five TRBV segments more frequent in patients than controls, and TRBV5-6, TRBV5-1 and TRBV20-1 were among them.

Prepared TCR beta cDNA libraries contained unique molecular identifiers. A population of roughly 0.85 to 11 million T cells gave rise to about half a million cDNA molecules. One entry per CDR3 protein results from TCRdb running MiXCR on the PCR reads. The sample consists of hundreds of thousands of distinct CDR3 sequences, roughly 29% of them appearing once. This receptor was obtained from a girl aged 10 to 17 with multiple sclerosis. This chain uses TRBV27 with TRBJ1-2; D ambiguous. Sequenced sample: blood. CDR3 nucleotide sequence: TGTGCCAGCAGTCGTCTCCGCGGGGCTAACTATGGCTACACCTTC. Translated: CASSRLRGANYGYTF.